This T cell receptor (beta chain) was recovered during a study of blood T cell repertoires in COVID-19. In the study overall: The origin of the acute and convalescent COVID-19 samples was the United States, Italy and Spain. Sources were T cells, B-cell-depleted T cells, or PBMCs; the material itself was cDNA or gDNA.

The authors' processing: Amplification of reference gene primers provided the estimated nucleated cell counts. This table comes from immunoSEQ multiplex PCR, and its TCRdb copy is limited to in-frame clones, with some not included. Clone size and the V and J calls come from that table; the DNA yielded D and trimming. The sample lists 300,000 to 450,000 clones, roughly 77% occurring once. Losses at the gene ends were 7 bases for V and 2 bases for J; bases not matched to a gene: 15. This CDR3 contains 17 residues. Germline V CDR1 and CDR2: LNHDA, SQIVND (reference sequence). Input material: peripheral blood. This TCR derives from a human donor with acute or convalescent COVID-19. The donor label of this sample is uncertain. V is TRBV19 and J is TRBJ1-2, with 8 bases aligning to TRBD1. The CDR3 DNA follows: TGTGCCAGTATAGCCCAGGGGGCGTGGAGAAACAACTATGGCTACACCTTC. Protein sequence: CASIAQGAWRNNYGYTF.